The 30 T cell receptor beta chains listed next were all sequenced from one sample in a study of cytomegalovirus exposure and HLA in healthy donors. Libraries were prepared by immunoSEQ multiplex PCR; TCRdb keeps only in-frame clonotypes and omits some of them. The sample lists over 200,000 clones; almost 90% were seen once. Sequencing was performed on PBMCs. All receptors derive from a woman under 30 in good health and CMV-seronegative.

V is TRBV6-6 and J is TRBJ2-3; weak D call: TRBD1 (6 bases). CDR3 length: 16 amino acids. Germline loops: CDR1 MNHNY, CDR2 SVGAGI (reference sequence). Trimming pared 6 bases from V and 2 bases from J, leaving 18 bases between. The CDR3 DNA follows: TGTGCCAGCAGACCTTACGACAGGAATCCCACAGATACGCAGTATTTT. The encoded protein is CASRPYDRNPTDTQYF.

This clone was counted between two and nine times. The gene calls are TRBV5-1 and TRBJ2-7, with 11 bases matching TRBD2. Germline-derived CDR1 and CDR2 are SGHRS and YFSETQ. The V gene end was trimmed by 0 bases and the J gene end by 6 bases; junction bases not matched to a gene: 2. CDR3 length equals 14 residues. CDR3 nucleotide sequence: TGCGCCAGCAGCTTGGGACTAGCGGGAATCGAGCAGTACTTC. Its protein is CASSLGLAGIEQYF.

In nucleotides, the CDR3 is TGTGCCAGCAGCCAAGGGGCTACGGGAGGGTTTGAGCAGTTCTTC. Amino acids: CASSQGATGGFEQFF. The V and J genes are TRBV4-2 and TRBJ2-1; TRBD2 matches at 8 bases. Looked up from germline, CDR1 is LGHNA and CDR2 is YNFKEQ. After removal of 1 base from V and 9 bases from J, the junction contained 8 bases not matched to a gene. The CDR3 length is 15 residues.

The chain has TRBV13 and TRBJ2-3; D perhaps matches TRBD2 (7 bases). The V end was cut by 5 bases, the J end by 2 bases, with 17 bases between. CDR3 length: 16 amino acids. Per the germline V gene, CDR1 is PRHDT and CDR2 is FYEKMQ (reference sequence). The CDR3 loop is CASSEGTGGHTDTQYF. The CDR3, as DNA: TGTGCCAGCAGCGAAGGGACGGGGGGCCACACAGATACGCAGTATTTT.

This chain joins TRBV10-2 and TRBJ1-1, with D possibly TRBD1 on 5 matching bases. Germline CDR1 is WSHSY and CDR2 is SAAADI. This CDR3 comprises 15 residues. Trimming shortened V by 0 bases and J by 6 bases, and 14 bases separated the two germline ends. The CDR3 spells CASSESWGQRPEAFF. For the CDR3, the DNA is TGCGCCAGCAGTGAGTCTTGGGGCCAACGGCCTGAAGCTTTCTTT.

This clone was observed a handful of times. J is TRBJ1-4 and V is TRBV5-6; no definite D call. Looked up from germline, CDR1 is SGHDT and CDR2 is YYEEEE. Trimming took 1 base from V and 8 from J, leaving 6 bases between them. The CDR3 has 12 residues. This CDR3 is CASSLYGEKLFF. CDR3 in DNA: TGTGCCAGCAGCTTGTACGGGGAAAAACTGTTTTTT.

This clone has just one count. The chain employs TRBV9 and TRBJ1-1; D remains ambiguous. The CDR3 is 14 amino acids. Trimming pared 4 bases from V and 3 bases from J, leaving 13 bases between. The germline V gene has CDR1 SGDLS and CDR2 YYNGEE. CDR3 coding DNA: TGTGCCAGCAGCCTACAAGCGGGAGACACTGAAGCTTTCTTT. It encodes CASSLQAGDTEAFF.

The genes are TRBV28 and TRBJ2-2; TRBD2 might be the D (7 bases). Per the germline V gene, CDR1 is MDHEN and CDR2 is SYDVKM. CDR3 length equals 16 residues. V lost 5 bases and J lost 4, with 17 bases in between. CDR3 DNA: TGTGCCAGCAGTCCTCCGGGGGGCCGGGTCACCGGGGAGCTGTTTTTT. This sequence encodes CASSPPGGRVTGELFF. Supplemented by reference TRBV28 and TRBJ2-2, the full variable domain reads DVKVTQSSRYLVKRTGEKVFLECVQDMDHENMFWYRQDPGLGLRLIYFSYDVKMKEKGDIPEGYSVSREKKERFSLILESASTNQTSMYLCASSPPGGRVTGELFFGEGSRLTVL.

This clone is a singleton in its sample. V and J are TRBV5-4 and TRBJ2-1, with TRBD1 matching 7 bases. Trimming cost V 1 base and J 7 bases; bases outside gene matches: 8. Germline CDR1 and CDR2: SGHNT and YYREEE (reference sequence). The CDR3 length is 15 residues. This CDR3 is CASSLLGGLKNEQFF. The CDR3 coding sequence is TGTGCCAGCAGCTTGTTAGGGGGCTTAAAGAATGAGCAGTTCTTC.

The V gene is TRBV2, the J gene TRBJ2-2, with a tentative D call TRBD2 (6 bases). Germline lookup yields CDR1 SNHLY and CDR2 FYNNEI. The CDR3 totals 15 residues. V dropped 7 bases and J dropped 8 bases, with 20 bases sitting between them. The CDR3 sequence is CASNRLDPVRGELFF. The CDR3 DNA is TGTGCCAGCAATAGACTAGATCCGGTCAGGGGGGAGCTGTTTTTT. The full variable domain, rest sourced from reference TRBV2 and TRBJ2-2, is EPEVTQTPSHQVTQMGQEVILRCVPISNHLYFYWYRQILGQKVEFLVSFYNNEISEKSEIFDDQFSVERPDGSNFTLKIRSTKLEDSAMYFCASNRLDPVRGELFFGEGSRLTVL.

The chain carries TRBV7-9 and TRBJ2-5, with TRBD1 as a possible D gene (6 bases). Germline-derived CDR1 and CDR2 are SEHNR and FQNEAQ (reference sequence). This CDR3 is built from 11 residues. Trimming took off 6 bases at V and 4 bases at J, with 6 bases between the two ends. CDR3 coding DNA: TGTGCCAGCAGACAGGGAGAGACCCAGTACTTC. Translating it yields CASRQGETQYF.

The chain is built from TRBV28 and TRBJ1-5; 8 bases agree with TRBD1. The CDR3 runs to 14 residues. Germline CDR1 is MDHEN and CDR2 is SYDVKM. After removal of 7 bases from V and 1 base from J, the junction contained 3 bases not matched to a gene. The CDR3 loop is CASKQGGSNQPQHF. The CDR3 DNA reads as TGTGCCAGCAAACAGGGGGGCAGCAATCAGCCCCAGCATTTT.

J is TRBJ2-1 and V is TRBV27; D perhaps matches TRBD1 (5 bases). Per germline, CDR1 MNHEY and CDR2 SMNVEV (reference sequence). V was shortened by 6 bases and J by 0 bases, with 12 bases between the two germline ends. The CDR3 loop spans 15 amino acids. The CDR3 spells CASRADSGSYNEQFF. The DNA of the CDR3 is TGTGCCAGCAGAGCCGACAGTGGCTCCTACAATGAGCAGTTCTTC.

The CDR3 reads CASRKQVTNTEAFF. The DNA for the CDR3 is TGCGCCAGCAGGAAACAGGTGACGAACACTGAAGCTTTCTTT. The chain couples TRBV10-2 to TRBJ1-1; weak D call: TRBD1 (5 bases). Germline lookup yields CDR1 WSHSY and CDR2 SAAADI. The CDR3 sequence is 14 residues long. Deletions cut 6 bases from V and 1 base from J, with 12 bases between.

This clone was picked up a small number of times. The rearrangement uses TRBV7-9 and TRBJ2-2; TRBD1 is a possible D gene (6 bases). V was cut by 7 bases and J by 7 bases, with 10 bases left in between. The CDR3 has 12 amino acids. The V gene's germline CDR1 is SEHNR and CDR2 FQNEAQ (reference sequence). The CDR3 sequence: CASTRTDGELFF. The CDR3 region has the DNA TGTGCCAGCACTAGGACAGACGGGGAGCTGTTTTTT.

The chain carries TRBV5-6 and TRBJ1-1; perhaps TRBD1 as D (6 bases). The germline CDR1 and CDR2 sequences are SGHDT and YYEEEE. V was trimmed by 3 bases and J by 1 base, leaving 10 bases between them. The CDR3 loop spans 14 amino acids. DNA of the CDR3: TGTGCCAGCAGCTCCTACAGGGCGAACACTGAAGCTTTCTTT. Residues: CASSSYRANTEAFF. Together with reference TRBV5-6 and TRBJ1-1, the CDR3 gives the full variable domain: DAGVTQSPTHLIKTRGQQVTLRCSPKSGHDTVSWYQQALGQGPQFIFQYYEEEERQRGNFPDRFSGHQFPNYSSELNVNALLLGDSALYLCASSSYRANTEAFFGQGTRLTVV.

This chain connects TRBV29-1 to TRBJ1-1; 8 bases agree with TRBD1. The CDR3 runs 14 residues. The germline gives CDR1 SQVTM, CDR2 ANQGSEA. J was trimmed by 0 bases and V by 6 bases; bases with no gene match: 6. Written as DNA, the CDR3 is TGCAGCGTCACAGGGGGGAGGATGAACACTGAAGCTTTCTTT. It yields the protein CSVTGGRMNTEAFF.

The rearrangement links TRBV6-1 to TRBJ1-3, with D perhaps TRBD1 (6 bases). Trimming cost V 1 base and J 6 bases, with 10 bases left between them. The CDR3 contains 14 residues. In germline, CDR1 is MNHNS, CDR2 SASEGT. The CDR3 protein is CASSEVAGANTIYF. DNA for the CDR3: TGTGCCAGCAGTGAAGTGGCAGGGGCAAACACCATATATTTT.

V is TRBV27 and J is TRBJ1-1; maybe TRBD1 (5 bases). The CDR3 covers 13 residues. Germline lookup yields CDR1 MNHEY and CDR2 SMNVEV (reference sequence). Trimming shortened V by 5 bases and J by 7 bases, and 14 bases separated the two germline ends. CDR3 sequence reads: CASSIGVWFEAFF. The DNA of the CDR3 is TGTGCCAGCAGTATAGGGGTCTGGTTTGAAGCTTTCTTT.

This sequence joins TRBV20-1 and TRBJ1-2, with D uncertain. The CDR3 has 11 residues. Trimming stripped 6 bases from V and 6 bases from J, with 11 bases between. CDR1 is DFQATT, CDR2 SNEGSKA, per germline (reference sequence). DNA of the CDR3: TGCAGTGCCCCTCCCCCCGATGGCTACACCTTC. It yields the protein CSAPPPDGYTF.

The genes are TRBV4-1 and TRBJ1-4; TRBD1 matches at 7 bases. With 2 bases clipped from V and 5 bases from J, the junction kept 2 bases outside the gene matches. The CDR3 has 14 amino acids. Germline lookup yields CDR1 MGHRA and CDR2 YSYEKL. CDR3 region: CASSQQGGNEKLFF. CDR3 nucleotide sequence: TGCGCCAGCAGCCAACAGGGGGGAAATGAAAAACTGTTTTTT.

V usage is TRBV25-1 and J usage is TRBJ2-7; 8 bases agree with TRBD2. After removal of 7 bases from V and 0 bases from J, the junction contained 8 bases not matched to a gene. The length of the CDR3 is 15 residues. Per the germline V gene, CDR1 is MGHDK and CDR2 is SYGVNS. The CDR3 sequence is CASIGVAGLSYEQYF. In DNA, the CDR3 is TGTGCCAGCATTGGCGTAGCGGGACTCTCCTACGAGCAGTACTTC.

This CDR3 reads CASSSPSQGLTGANVLTF. In nucleotides, the CDR3 is TGTGCCAGCAGTTCCCCATCTCAGGGATTGACTGGGGCCAACGTCCTGACTTTC. This rearrangement joins TRBV28 to TRBJ2-6; maybe TRBD1 (5 bases). The germline V and J ends were trimmed by 4 bases and 2 bases, with 18 bases remaining between them. Germline V gene lookup returns CDR1 MDHEN and CDR2 SYDVKM. The CDR3 has 18 amino acids.

The chain carries TRBV7-3 and TRBJ2-1, with TRBD2 identical over 7 bases. Per germline, CDR1 SGHTA and CDR2 FQGTGA. The CDR3 extends over 17 amino acids. Trimming cost V 0 bases and J 2 bases; bases outside gene matches: 7. The CDR3 DNA follows: TGTGCCAGCAGCTTAACGGGGGGGGACCCCGCCTACAATGAGCAGTTCTTC. Its protein product is CASSLTGGDPAYNEQFF.

The rearrangement links TRBV4-1 to TRBJ1-2, with D possibly TRBD1 on 6 matching bases. Germline V gives CDR1 MGHRA, CDR2 YSYEKL. This CDR3 is 17 amino acids long. V was clipped by 0 bases and J by 2 bases, with 16 bases between them. The CDR3 DNA sequence: TGCGCCAGCAGCCAAGATCCCTCGGACAGTTGGAACTATGGCTACACCTTC. Translation: CASSQDPSDSWNYGYTF.

The chain couples TRBV10-1 to TRBJ2-7; D is perhaps TRBD2 (6 bases). This CDR3 has 16 amino acids. Germline V gene data show CDR1 as WNHNN and CDR2 as SYGVQD (reference sequence). Trimming took off 2 bases at V and 6 bases at J, with 20 bases between the two ends. In nucleotides, the CDR3 is TGCGCCAGCAGTGAGACAAGACTAGTCTCCCGACTCGAGCAGTACTTC. It yields the protein CASSETRLVSRLEQYF.

The genes are TRBV13 and TRBJ2-1, with 13 bases matching TRBD2. V shed 5 bases, J shed 7 bases, and the junction held 11 bases outside the gene matches. Germline CDR1 PRHDT, CDR2 FYEKMQ (reference sequence). The CDR3 has 17 amino acids. The CDR3 coding sequence is TGTGCCAGCAGCCCCCCTCTGACTAGCGGGAGGTCTAATGAGCAGTTCTTC. Translated: CASSPPLTSGRSNEQFF.

The chain employs TRBV7-2 and TRBJ2-7; 9 bases fit TRBD1. CDR1 and CDR2 (germline): SGHTA, FQGNSA. CDR3 length equals 14 residues. Trimming removed 5 bases from V and 2 bases from J; junction bases left unmatched: 4. The CDR3 nucleotides read TGTGCCAGCAGCACGAGGACAGGGGCCTACGAGCAGTACTTC. Residues: CASSTRTGAYEQYF.

V gene TRBV28 combines with J gene TRBJ1-3; a possible D gene is TRBD1 (5 bases). The germline V gene encodes CDR1 MDHEN and CDR2 SYDVKM. The germline V and J ends were trimmed by 1 base and 3 bases, with 13 bases remaining between them. CDR3 size: 16 residues. The CDR3 protein is CASSLSWGSHGNTIYF. The DNA for the CDR3 is TGTGCCAGCAGTTTATCTTGGGGCAGCCATGGAAACACCATATATTTT.

The chain carries TRBV7-8 and TRBJ2-5, with TRBD1 matching 11 bases. J gave up 5 bases and V 5 bases, and 13 bases lay outside the gene matches. CDR1 is SGHVS, CDR2 FQNEAQ, per germline. CDR3 length equals 17 residues. The CDR3 region has the DNA TGTGCCAGCAGCCCAGGAGGGACAGGGGGATTGGAGGAGACCCAGTACTTC. This codes for CASSPGGTGGLEETQYF.